The source of this T cell receptor beta chain is a study of CD8 T cells in Susac syndrome. TCR beta from blood CD8+ and CD4+ T cells was sequenced. In the multiple sclerosis control group, patients were treatment-naive and had stable or active relapsing-remitting disease. The authors negatively isolated CD8+ and CD4+ T cells and FACS-enriched TEMRA cells. Random hexamers primed reverse transcription of roughly 0.5 to 1 ug RNA. The method of amplification for TCR beta CDR3 was immunoSEQ multiplex PCR, covering 54 Vbeta and 13 Jbeta. In TCRdb, the immunoSEQ multiplex PCR reads were re-called with MiXCR into one record per CDR3 protein. The sample shows just over 300,000 distinct CDR3 sequences, about 90% of them seen only once. The CDR3 extends over 15 amino acids. Germline V gene data show CDR1 as SQVTM and CDR2 as ANQGSEA. V was pared by 4 bases and J by 5 bases, with 20 bases between.

The rearrangement links TRBV29-1 to TRBJ2-5; a weak D match, TRBD2 (5 bases). The sequencing sample was made of CD4+ T cells from PBMCs. The sequence derives from a human donor with multiple sclerosis. CDR3 sequence: CSVGGSASFRETQYF. For the CDR3, the DNA is TGCAGCGTTGGGGGTAGCGCAAGCTTTCGGGAGACCCAGTACTTC.